Following are 7 T cell receptor beta chains from one sample sequenced in a study of blood T cell repertoires in COVID-19. The protocol was immunoSEQ multiplex PCR, while the TCRdb copy is restricted to in-frame clones and leaves out a portion. Of about 250,000 clones in the sample, around 89% are singletons; the top ten hold roughly 6.7%. Specimen: peripheral blood. These receptor sequences come from a woman under 40 with COVID-19, enrolled during active disease.

There are a few counts of this clone. Germline and junction disagree at one end, which may indicate a read error. The chain couples TRBV7-7 to TRBJ2-2, with TRBD2 matching over 8 bases. CDR3 size: 16 residues. CDR1 is SSHAT and CDR2 is FNYEAQ in the germline V gene (reference sequence). CDR3 bases: TGTGCTAGCAGCCCCCGGACTAGCCGGAACACCGGGGAGCTGTTTTTT. Encoded protein: CASSPRTSRNTGELFF.

V and J are TRBV29-1 and TRBJ2-2; weak D call: TRBD1 (5 bases). V was trimmed by 5 bases and J by 3 bases, leaving 10 bases between them. The CDR3 consists of 13 residues. CDR1 and CDR2 (germline): SQVTM, ANQGSEA. The CDR3, as DNA: TGCAGCGTTCTGGACACTTACACCGGGGAGCTGTTTTTT. Amino acid sequence: CSVLDTYTGELFF.

V usage is TRBV11-2 and J usage is TRBJ1-4; 7 bases are shared with TRBD1. The germline V gene encodes CDR1 SGHAT and CDR2 FQNNGV. V was pared by 5 bases and J by 4 bases, with 4 bases of the junction left unmatched. The CDR3 runs 14 residues. CDR3 amino acids: CASSINRGNEKLFF. CDR3 bases: TGTGCCAGCAGCATAAACAGGGGTAATGAAAAACTGTTTTTT. The variable domain in full, with the rest retrieved from reference TRBV11-2 and TRBJ1-4, is EAGVAQSPRYKIIEKRQSVAFWCNPISGHATLYWYQQILGQGPKLLIQFQNNGVVDDSQLPKDRFSAERLKGVDSTLKIQPAKLEDSAVYLCASSINRGNEKLFFGSGTQLSVL.

The chain uses TRBV6-5 and TRBJ1-2, with 8 nucleotides matching TRBD1. V trimming: 5 bases; J trimming: 4 bases; junction bases outside the gene matches: 0. Germline V lookup: CDR1 MNHEY, CDR2 SVGAGI. The CDR3 contains 12 residues. The CDR3 region is CASSTGGYGYTF. The DNA for the CDR3 is TGTGCCAGCAGTACAGGGGGCTATGGCTACACCTTC.

The chain has TRBV12-3 or TRBV12-4 and TRBJ2-7, with TRBD2 matching 8 bases. CDR3 size: 13 residues. Losses at the gene ends were 5 bases for V and 2 bases for J; bases not matched to a gene: 2. The CDR3 here is CASSPGLAYEQYF. The CDR3 DNA is TGTGCCAGCAGTCCGGGACTAGCCTACGAGCAGTACTTC.

The chain uses TRBV29-1 and TRBJ1-2; 10 bases agree with TRBD1. V dropped 4 bases and J dropped 4; count of bases not matched to a gene: 3. The CDR3 is made up of 13 amino acids. CDR1 is SQVTM and CDR2 is ANQGSEA in the germline V gene. In nucleotides, the CDR3 is TGCAGCGTTGTGACAGGGGGCAGCTATGGCTACACCTTC. Translated, it gives CSVVTGGSYGYTF.

This chain connects TRBV30 to TRBJ2-7; D unclear. V was cut by 1 base and J by 4 bases, with 8 bases left in between. Germline V CDR1 and CDR2: GTSNPN, SVGIG (reference sequence). The CDR3 totals 12 residues. CDR3 DNA sequence: TGTGCCTGGAGTGCCGACGGGTACGAGCAGTACGTC. It encodes CAWSADGYEQYV.